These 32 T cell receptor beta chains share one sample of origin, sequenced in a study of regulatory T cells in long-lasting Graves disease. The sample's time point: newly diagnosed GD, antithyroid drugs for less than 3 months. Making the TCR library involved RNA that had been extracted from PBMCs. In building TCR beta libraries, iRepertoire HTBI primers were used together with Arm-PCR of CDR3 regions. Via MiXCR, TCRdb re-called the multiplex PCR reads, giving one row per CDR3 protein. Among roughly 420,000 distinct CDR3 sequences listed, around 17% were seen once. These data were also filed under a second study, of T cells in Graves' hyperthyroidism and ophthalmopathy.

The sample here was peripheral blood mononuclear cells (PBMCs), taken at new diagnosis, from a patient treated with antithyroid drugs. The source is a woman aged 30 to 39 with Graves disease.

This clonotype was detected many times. CDR3 in amino acids: CASSVGRVFLDEQFF. Here the CDR3 DNA reads TGTGCCAGCAGCGTTGGGCGGGTCTTCTTAGATGAGCAGTTCTTC. The chain carries TRBV9 and TRBJ2-1; D may be TRBD2 (5 bases). This CDR3 is 15 amino acids long. CDR1 SGDLS and CDR2 YYNGEE come from the germline V gene. The ends were cut back, 2 bases at V and 8 bases at J, with 17 bases in the middle.

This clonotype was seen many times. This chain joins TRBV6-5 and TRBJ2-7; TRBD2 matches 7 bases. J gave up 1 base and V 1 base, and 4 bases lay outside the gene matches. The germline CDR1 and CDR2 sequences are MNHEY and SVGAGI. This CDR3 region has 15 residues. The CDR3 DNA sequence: TGTGCCAGCAGTTACTTTGGCGGGAGTTCCTACGAGCAGTACTTC. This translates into CASSYFGGSSYEQYF.

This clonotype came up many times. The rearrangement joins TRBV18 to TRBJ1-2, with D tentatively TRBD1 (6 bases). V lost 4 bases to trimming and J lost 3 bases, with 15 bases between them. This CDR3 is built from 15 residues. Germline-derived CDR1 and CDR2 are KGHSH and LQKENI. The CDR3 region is CASSLQPEGDYGYTF. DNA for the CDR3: TGTGCCAGCTCACTACAGCCTGAGGGGGACTATGGCTACACCTTC.

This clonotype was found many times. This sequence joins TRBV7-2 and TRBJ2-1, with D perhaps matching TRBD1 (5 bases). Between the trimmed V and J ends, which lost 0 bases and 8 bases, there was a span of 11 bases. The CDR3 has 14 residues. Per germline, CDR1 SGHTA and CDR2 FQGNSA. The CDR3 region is CASSLAGRQYEQFF. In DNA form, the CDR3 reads TGTGCCAGCAGCTTAGCGGGGCGGCAATATGAGCAGTTCTTC.

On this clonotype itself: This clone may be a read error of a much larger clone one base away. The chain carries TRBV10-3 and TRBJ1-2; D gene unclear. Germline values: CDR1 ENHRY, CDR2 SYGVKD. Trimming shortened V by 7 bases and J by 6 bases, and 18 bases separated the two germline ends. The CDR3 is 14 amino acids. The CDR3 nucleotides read TGTGCCATCACCCGAGGAGTCGTCTTTGATGGCTACACCTTC. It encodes CAITRGVVFDGYTF.

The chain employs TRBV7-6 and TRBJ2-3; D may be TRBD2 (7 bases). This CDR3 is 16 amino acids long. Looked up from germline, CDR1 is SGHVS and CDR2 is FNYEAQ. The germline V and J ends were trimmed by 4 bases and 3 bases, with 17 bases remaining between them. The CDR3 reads CASSSSVGGGTDTQYF. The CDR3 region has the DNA TGTGCCAGCAGCTCCTCGGTGGGAGGGGGAACAGATACGCAGTATTTT.

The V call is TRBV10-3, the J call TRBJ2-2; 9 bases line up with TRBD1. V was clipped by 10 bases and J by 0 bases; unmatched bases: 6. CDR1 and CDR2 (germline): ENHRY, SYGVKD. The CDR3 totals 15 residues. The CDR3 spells CATTGGEANTGELFF. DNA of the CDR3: TGTGCCACAACAGGGGGCGAAGCGAACACCGGGGAGCTGTTTTTT.

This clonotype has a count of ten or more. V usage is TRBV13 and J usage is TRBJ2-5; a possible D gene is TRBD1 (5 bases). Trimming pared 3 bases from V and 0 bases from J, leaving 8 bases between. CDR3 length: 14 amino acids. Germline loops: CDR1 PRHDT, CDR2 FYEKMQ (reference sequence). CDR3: CASSFAGYQETQYF. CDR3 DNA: TGTGCCAGCAGCTTCGCAGGGTACCAAGAGACCCAGTACTTC.

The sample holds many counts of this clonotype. The CDR3, as DNA: TGTGCCAGCAGTACCTTGACAGAGATAGCTTTCTTT. This sequence encodes CASSTLTEIAFF. The chain is built from TRBV28 and TRBJ1-1, with a weak D call TRBD1 (5 bases). Germline values: CDR1 MDHEN, CDR2 SYDVKM. The CDR3 is 12 amino acids. Trimming pared 5 bases from V and 10 bases from J, leaving 14 bases between.

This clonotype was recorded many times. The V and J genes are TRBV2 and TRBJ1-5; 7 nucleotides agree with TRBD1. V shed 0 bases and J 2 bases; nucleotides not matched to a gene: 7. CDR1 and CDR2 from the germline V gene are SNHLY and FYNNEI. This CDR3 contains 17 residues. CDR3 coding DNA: TGTGCCAGCAGTGAAGCTTTCGACAGGGCTGGCAATCAGCCCCAGCATTTT. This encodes CASSEAFDRAGNQPQHF. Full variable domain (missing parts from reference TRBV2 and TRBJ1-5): EPEVTQTPSHQVTQMGQEVILRCVPISNHLYFYWYRQILGQKVEFLVSFYNNEISEKSEIFDDQFSVERPDGSNFTLKIRSTKLEDSAMYFCASSEAFDRAGNQPQHFGDGTRLSIL.

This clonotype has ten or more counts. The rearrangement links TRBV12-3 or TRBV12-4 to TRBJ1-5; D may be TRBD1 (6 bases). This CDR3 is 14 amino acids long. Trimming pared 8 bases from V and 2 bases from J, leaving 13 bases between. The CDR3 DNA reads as TGTGCCAGCGATCCGACAGGAGGCAATCAGCCCCAGCATTTT. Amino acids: CASDPTGGNQPQHF.

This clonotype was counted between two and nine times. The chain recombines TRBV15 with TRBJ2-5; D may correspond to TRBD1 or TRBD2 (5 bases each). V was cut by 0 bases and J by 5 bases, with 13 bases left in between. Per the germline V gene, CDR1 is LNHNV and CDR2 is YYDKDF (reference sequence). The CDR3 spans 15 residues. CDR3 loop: CATSREERWGETQYF. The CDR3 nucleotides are TGTGCCACCAGCAGAGAGGAGCGATGGGGGGAGACCCAGTACTTC.

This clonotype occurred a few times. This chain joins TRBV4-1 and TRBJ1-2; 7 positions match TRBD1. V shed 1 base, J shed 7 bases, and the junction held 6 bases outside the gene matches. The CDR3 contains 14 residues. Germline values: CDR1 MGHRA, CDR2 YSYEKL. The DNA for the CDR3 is TGCGCCAGCAGCCAAGGGGACAGTCGACTTGGCTACACCTTC. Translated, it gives CASSQGDSRLGYTF.

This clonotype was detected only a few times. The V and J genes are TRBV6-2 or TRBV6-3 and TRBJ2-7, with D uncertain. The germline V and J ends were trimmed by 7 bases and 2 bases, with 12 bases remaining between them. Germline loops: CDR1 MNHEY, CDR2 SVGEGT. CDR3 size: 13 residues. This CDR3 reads CASTVGRTYEQYF. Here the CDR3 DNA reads TGTGCCAGCACCGTGGGCAGGACCTACGAGCAGTACTTC.

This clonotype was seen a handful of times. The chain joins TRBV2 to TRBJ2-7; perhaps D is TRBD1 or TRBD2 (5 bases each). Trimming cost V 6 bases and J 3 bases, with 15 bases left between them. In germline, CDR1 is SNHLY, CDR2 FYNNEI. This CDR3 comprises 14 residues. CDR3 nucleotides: TGTGCCAGCAGATTACCGGGACGGAACTACGAGCAGTACTTC. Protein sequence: CASRLPGRNYEQYF.

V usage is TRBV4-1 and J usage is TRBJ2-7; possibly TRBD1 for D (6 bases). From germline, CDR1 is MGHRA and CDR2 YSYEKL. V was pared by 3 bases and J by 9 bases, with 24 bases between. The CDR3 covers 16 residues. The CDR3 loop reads CASSHPRQAPYDGQYF. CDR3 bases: TGCGCCAGCAGCCACCCGAGACAGGCCCCCTACGACGGGCAGTACTTC.

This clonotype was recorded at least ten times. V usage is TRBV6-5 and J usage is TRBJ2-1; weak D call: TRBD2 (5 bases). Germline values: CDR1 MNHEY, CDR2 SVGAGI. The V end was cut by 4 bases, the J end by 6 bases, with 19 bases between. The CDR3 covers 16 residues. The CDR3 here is CASSLGRASVSNEQFF. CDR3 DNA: TGTGCCAGCAGTTTAGGGAGAGCCTCCGTTTCCAATGAGCAGTTCTTC.

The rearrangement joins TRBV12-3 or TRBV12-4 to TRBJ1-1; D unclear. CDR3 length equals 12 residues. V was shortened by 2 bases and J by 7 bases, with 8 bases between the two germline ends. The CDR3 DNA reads TGTGCCAGCAGTTTAACGGAGTTTGAAGCTTTCTTT. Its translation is CASSLTEFEAFF.

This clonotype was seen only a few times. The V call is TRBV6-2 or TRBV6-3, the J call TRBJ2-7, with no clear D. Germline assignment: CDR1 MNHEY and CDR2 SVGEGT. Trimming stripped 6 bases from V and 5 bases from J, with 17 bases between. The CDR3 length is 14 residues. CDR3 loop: CASSSTMFPHEQYF. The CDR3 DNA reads TGTGCCAGCAGCTCCACTATGTTTCCCCACGAGCAGTACTTC.

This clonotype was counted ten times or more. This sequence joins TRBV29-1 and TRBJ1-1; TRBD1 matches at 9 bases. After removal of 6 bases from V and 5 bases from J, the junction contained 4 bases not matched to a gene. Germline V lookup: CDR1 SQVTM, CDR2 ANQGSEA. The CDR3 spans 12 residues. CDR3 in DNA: TGCAGCGTACAGGGGGCTTCAACTGAAGCTTTCTTT. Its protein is CSVQGASTEAFF.

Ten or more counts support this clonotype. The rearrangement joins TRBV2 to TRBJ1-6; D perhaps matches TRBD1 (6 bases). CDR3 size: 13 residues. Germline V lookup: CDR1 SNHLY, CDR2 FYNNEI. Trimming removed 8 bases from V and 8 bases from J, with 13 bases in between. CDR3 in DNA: TGTGCCAGCGTCAGGACAGAATATTCACCCCTCCACTTT. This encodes CASVRTEYSPLHF.

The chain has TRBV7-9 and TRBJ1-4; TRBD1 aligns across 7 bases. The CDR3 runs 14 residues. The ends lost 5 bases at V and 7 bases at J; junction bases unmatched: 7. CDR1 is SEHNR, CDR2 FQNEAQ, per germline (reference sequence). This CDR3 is CASSARGLSEKLFF. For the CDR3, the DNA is TGTGCCAGCAGCGCGAGGGGGCTAAGTGAAAAACTGTTTTTT.

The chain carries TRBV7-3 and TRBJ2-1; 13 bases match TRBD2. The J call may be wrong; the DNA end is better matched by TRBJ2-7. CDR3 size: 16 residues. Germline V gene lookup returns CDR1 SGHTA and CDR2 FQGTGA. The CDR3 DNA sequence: TGTGCCAGCAGCCCCGGGACTAGCGGGAAGACCTACGAGCAGTACTTC. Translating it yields CASSPGTSGKTYEQYF.

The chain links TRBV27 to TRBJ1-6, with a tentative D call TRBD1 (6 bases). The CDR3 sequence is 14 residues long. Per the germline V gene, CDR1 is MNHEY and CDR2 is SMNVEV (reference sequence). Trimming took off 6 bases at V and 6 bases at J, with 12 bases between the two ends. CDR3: CASRIGGFNSPLHF. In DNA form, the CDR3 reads TGTGCCAGCAGGATAGGGGGTTTTAATTCACCCCTCCACTTT.

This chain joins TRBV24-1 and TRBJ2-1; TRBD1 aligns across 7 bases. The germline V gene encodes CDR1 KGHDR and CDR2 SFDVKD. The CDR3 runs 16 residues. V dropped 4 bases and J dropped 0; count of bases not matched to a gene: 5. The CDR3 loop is CATSDPGQSSYNEQFF. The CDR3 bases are TGTGCCACCAGTGACCCGGGACAGAGCTCCTACAATGAGCAGTTCTTC.

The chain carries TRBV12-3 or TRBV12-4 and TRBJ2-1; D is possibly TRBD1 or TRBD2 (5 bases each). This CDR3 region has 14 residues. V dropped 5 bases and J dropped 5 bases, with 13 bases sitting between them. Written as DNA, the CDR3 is TGTGCCAGCAGTACCGGGACGAAGAACAATGAGCAGTTCTTC. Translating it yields CASSTGTKNNEQFF.

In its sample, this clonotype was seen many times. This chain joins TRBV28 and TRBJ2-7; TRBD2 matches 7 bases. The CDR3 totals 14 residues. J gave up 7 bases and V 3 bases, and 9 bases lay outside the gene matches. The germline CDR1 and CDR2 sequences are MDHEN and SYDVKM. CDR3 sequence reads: CASSFGREMREQYF. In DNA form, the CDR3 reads TGTGCCAGCAGTTTTGGGCGGGAGATGCGAGAGCAGTACTTC.

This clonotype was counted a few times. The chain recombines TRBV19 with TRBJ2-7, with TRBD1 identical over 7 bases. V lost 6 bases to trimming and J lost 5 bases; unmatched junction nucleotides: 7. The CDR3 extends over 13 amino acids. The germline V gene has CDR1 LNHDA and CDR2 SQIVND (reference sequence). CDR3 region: CASRATGTHEQYF. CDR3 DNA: TGTGCCAGTAGGGCGACAGGGACCCACGAGCAGTACTTC.

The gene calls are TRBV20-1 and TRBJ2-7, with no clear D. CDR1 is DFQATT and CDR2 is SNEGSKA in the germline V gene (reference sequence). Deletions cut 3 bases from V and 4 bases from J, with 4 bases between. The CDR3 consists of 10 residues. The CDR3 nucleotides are TGCAGTGCTAGGATATACGAGCAGTACTTC. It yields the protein CSARIYEQYF.

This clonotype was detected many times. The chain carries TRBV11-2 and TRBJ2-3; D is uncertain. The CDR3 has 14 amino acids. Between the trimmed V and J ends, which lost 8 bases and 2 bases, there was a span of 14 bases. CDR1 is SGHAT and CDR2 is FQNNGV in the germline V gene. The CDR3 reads CASGKAPTTDTQYF. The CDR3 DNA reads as TGTGCCAGCGGGAAGGCCCCGACCACAGATACGCAGTATTTT.

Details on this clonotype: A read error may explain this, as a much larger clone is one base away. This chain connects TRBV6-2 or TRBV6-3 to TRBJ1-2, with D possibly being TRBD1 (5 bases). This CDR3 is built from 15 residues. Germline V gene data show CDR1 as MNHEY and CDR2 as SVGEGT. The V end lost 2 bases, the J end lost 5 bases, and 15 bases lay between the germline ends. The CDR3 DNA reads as TGTGCCAGCAGTTACCCGGGGGGAAGAAAGTATGGCTACACCTTC. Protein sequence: CASSYPGGRKYGYTF.

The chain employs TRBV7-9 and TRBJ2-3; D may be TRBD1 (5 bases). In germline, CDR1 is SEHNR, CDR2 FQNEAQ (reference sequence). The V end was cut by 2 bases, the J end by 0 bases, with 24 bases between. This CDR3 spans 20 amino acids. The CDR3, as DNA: TGTGCCAGCAGCTTACCGGCCTCAGGGCGGTTTCCTTTTAGCACAGATACGCAGTATTTT. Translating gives CASSLPASGRFPFSTDTQYF.